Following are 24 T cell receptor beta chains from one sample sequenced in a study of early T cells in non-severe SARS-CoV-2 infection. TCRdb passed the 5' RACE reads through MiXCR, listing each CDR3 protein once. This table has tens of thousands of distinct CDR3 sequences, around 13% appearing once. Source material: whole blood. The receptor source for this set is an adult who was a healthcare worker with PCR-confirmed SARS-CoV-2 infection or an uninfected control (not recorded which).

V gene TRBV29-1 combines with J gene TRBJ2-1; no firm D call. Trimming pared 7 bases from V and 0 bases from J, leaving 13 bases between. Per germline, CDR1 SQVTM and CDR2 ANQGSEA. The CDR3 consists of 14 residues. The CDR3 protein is CSAVGGGSYNEQFF. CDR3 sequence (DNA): TGCAGCGCCGTGGGTGGCGGCTCCTACAATGAGCAGTTCTTC.

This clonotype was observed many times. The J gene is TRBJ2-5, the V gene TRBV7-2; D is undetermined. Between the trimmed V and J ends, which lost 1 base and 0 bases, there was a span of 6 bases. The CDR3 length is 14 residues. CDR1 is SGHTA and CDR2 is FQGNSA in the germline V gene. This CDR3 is CASSLVSYQETQYF. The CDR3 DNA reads TGTGCCAGCAGCTTAGTTTCTTACCAAGAGACCCAGTACTTC. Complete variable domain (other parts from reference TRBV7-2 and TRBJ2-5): GAGVSQSPSNKVTEKGKDVELRCDPISGHTALYWYRQSLGQGLEFLIYFQGNSAPDKSGLPSDRFSAERTGGSVSTLTIQRTQQEDSAVYLCASSLVSYQETQYFGPGTRLLVL.

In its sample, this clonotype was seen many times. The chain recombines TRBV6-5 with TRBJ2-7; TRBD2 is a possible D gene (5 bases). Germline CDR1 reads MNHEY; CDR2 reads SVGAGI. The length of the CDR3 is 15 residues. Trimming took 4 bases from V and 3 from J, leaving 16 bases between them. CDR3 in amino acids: CASSWVSGSYYEQYF. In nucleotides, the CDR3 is TGTGCCAGCAGTTGGGTTTCGGGGTCCTACTACGAGCAGTACTTC.

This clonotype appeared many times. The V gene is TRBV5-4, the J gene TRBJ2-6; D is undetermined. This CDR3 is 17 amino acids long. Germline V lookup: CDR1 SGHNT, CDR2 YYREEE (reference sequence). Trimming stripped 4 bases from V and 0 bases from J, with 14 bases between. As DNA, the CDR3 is TGTGCCAGCAGCCTGGCTGACACGAACTCTGGGGCCAACGTCCTGACTTTC. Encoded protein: CASSLADTNSGANVLTF. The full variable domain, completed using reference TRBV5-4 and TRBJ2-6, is ETGVTQSPTHLIKTRGQQVTLRCSSQSGHNTVSWYQQALGQGPQFIFQYYREEENGRGNFPPRFSGLQFPNYSSELNVNALELDDSALYLCASSLADTNSGANVLTFGAGSRLTVL.

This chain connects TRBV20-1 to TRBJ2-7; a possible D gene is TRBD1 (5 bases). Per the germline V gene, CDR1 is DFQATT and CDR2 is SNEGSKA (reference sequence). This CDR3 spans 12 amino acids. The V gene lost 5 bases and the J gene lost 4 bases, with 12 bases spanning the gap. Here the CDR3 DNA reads TGCAGTGCTTCCTCAGGGTGGTACGAGCAGTACTTC. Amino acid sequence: CSASSGWYEQYF.

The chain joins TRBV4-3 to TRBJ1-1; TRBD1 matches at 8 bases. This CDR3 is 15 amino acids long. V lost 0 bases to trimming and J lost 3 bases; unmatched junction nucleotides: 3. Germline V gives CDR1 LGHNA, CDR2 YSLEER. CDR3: CASSQDSGQDTEAFF. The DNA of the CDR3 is TGCGCCAGCAGCCAAGATTCGGGACAGGACACTGAAGCTTTCTTT.

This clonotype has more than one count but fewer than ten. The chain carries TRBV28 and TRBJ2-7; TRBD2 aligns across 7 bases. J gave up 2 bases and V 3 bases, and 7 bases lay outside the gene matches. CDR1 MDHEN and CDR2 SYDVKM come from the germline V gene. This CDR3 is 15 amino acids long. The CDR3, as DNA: TGTGCCAGCAGTTTCTTTGGTGGGAGGGCCTACGAGCAGTACTTC. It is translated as CASSFFGGRAYEQYF.

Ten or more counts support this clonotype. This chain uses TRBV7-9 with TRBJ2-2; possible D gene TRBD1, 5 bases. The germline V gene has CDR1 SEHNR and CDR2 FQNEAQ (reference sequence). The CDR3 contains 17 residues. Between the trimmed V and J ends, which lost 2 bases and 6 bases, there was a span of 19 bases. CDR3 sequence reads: CASSLRQGQGFAGELFF. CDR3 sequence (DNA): TGTGCCAGCAGCTTACGTCAAGGGCAGGGTTTTGCCGGGGAGCTGTTTTTT.

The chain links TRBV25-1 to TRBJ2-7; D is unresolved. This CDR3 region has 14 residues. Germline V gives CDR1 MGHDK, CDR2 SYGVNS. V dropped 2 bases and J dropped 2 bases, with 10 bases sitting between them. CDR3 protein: CASSERRVPYEQYF. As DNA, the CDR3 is TGTGCCAGCAGTGAACGTCGGGTGCCCTACGAGCAGTACTTC.

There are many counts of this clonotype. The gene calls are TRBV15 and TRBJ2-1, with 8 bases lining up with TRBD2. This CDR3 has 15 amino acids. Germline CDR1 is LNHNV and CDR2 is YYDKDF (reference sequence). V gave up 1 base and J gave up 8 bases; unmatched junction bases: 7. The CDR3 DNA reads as TGTGCCACCAGCAGAGGAGCGGGAGCCGTGGATGAGCAGTTCTTC. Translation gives CATSRGAGAVDEQFF.

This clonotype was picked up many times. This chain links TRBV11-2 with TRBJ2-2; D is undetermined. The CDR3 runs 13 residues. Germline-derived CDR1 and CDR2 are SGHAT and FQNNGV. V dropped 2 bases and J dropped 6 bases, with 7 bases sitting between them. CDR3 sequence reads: CASSLKSAGELFF. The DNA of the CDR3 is TGTGCCAGCAGCTTAAAGTCCGCCGGGGAGCTGTTTTTT.

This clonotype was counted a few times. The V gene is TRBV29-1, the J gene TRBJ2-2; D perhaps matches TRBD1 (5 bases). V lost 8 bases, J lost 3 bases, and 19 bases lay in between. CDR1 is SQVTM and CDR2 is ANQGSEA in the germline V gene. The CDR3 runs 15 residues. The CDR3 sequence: CSIPGSGRDTGELFF. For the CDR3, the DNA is TGCAGCATCCCAGGGTCCGGAAGGGACACCGGGGAGCTGTTTTTT.

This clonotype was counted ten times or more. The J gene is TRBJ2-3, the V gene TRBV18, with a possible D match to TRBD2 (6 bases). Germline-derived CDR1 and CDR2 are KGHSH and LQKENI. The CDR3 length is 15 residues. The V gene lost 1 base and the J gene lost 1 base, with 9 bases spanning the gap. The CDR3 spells CASSPRGVRTDTQYF. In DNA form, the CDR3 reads TGTGCCAGCTCACCACGCGGGGTCCGCACAGATACGCAGTATTTT.

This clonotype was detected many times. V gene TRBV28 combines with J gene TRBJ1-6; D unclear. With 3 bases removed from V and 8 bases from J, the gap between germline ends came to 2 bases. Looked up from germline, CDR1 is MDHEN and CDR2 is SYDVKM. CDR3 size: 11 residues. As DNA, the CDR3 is TGTGCCAGCAGTTTCCATTCACCCCTCCACTTT. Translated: CASSFHSPLHF.

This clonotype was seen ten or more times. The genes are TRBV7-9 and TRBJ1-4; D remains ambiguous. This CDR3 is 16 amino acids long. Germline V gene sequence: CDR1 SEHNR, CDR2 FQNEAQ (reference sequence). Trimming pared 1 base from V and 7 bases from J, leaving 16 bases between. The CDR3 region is CASSLGAMPLGEKLFF. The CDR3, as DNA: TGTGCCAGCAGCTTAGGGGCGATGCCTCTGGGTGAAAAACTGTTTTTT.

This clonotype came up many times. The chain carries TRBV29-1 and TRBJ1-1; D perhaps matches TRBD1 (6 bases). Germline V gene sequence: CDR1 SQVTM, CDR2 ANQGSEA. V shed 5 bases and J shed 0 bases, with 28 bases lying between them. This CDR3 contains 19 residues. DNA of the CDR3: TGCAGCGTTCAACCTCGGATGGGGGGCTCTTCTCCCATGAACACTGAAGCTTTCTTT. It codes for CSVQPRMGGSSPMNTEAFF. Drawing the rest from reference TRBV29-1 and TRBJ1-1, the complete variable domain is SAVISQKPSRDICQRGTSLTIQCQVDSQVTMMFWYRQQPGQSLTLIATANQGSEATYESGFVIDKFPISRPNLTFSTLTVSNMSPEDSSIYLCSVQPRMGGSSPMNTEAFFGQGTRLTVV.

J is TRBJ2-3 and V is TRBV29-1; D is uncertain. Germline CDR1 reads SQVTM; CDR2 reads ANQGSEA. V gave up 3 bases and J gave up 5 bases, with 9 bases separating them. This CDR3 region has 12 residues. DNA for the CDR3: TGCAGCGTTGAGTGGCGGCGAGATACGCAGTATTTT. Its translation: CSVEWRRDTQYF.

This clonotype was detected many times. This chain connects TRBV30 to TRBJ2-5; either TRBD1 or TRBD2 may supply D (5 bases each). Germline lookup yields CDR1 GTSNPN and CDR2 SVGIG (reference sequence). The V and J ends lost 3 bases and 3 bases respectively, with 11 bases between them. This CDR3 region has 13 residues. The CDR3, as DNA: TGTGCCTGGAGCGGTGTGGGGGAAGAGACCCAGTACTTC. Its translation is CAWSGVGEETQYF.

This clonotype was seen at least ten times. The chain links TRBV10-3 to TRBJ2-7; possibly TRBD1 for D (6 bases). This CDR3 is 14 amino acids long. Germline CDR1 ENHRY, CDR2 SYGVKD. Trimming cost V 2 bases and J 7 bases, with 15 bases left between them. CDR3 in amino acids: CAISEIQGPGEQYF. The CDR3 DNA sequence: TGTGCCATCAGTGAGATACAGGGCCCGGGGGAGCAGTACTTC.

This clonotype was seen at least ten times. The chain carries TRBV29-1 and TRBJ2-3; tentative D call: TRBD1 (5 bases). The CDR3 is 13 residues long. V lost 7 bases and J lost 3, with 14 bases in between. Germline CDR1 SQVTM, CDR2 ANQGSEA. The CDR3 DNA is TGCAGCGGTGGCGGACACATAACAGATACGCAGTATTTT. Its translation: CSGGGHITDTQYF.

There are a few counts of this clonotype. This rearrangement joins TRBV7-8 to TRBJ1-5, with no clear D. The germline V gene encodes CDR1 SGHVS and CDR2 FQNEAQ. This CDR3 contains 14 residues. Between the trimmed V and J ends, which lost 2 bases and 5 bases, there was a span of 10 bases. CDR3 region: CASSLKGFDQPQHF. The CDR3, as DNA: TGTGCCAGCAGCTTAAAAGGGTTTGATCAGCCCCAGCATTTT.

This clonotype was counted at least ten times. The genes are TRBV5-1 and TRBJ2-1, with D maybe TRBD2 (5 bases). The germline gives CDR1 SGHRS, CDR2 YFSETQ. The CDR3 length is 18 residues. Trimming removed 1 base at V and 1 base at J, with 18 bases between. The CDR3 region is CASSLPGTLGSSYNEQFF. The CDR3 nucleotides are TGCGCCAGCAGCTTGCCGGGAACCTTGGGATCATCCTACAATGAGCAGTTCTTC.

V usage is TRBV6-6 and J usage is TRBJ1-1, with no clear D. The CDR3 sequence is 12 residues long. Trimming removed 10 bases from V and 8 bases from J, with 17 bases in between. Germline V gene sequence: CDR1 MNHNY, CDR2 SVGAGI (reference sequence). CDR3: CATWGRGYEAFF. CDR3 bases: TGTGCCACCTGGGGTCGGGGTTACGAAGCTTTCTTT.

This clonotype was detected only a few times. The CDR3 nucleotides are TGCGCCAGCAGTGAGTCGGGGGCAGGGGGCGGCTACACCTTC. Its translation: CASSESGAGGGYTF. The chain joins TRBV10-2 to TRBJ1-2, with 8 bases lining up with TRBD1. V trimming: 0 bases; J trimming: 8 bases; junction bases outside the gene matches: 5. This CDR3 spans 14 amino acids. The V gene's germline CDR1 is WSHSY and CDR2 SAAADI.